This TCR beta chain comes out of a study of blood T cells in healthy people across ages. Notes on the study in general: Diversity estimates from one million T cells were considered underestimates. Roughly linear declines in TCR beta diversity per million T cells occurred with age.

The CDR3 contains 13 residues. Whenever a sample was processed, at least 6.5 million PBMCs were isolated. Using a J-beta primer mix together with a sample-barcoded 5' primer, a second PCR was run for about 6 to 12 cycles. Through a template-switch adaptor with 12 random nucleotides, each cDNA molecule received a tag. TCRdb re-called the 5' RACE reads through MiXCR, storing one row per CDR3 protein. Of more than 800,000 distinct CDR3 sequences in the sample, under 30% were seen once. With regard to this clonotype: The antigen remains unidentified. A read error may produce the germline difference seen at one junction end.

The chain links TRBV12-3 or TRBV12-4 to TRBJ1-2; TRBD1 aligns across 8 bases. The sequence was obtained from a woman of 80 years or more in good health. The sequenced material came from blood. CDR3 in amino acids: CASGFTGGYGYTF. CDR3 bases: TGTGCCAGCGGTTTTACAGGGGGCTATGGCTACACCTTC.